One T cell receptor (beta chain) is described in this entry. Its antigen is undetermined. Sorted-subset replicate PCR reactions were performed with about 210 ng DNA, corresponding to roughly 30,000 T cell genomes. Assay: immunoSEQ multiplex PCR; the TCRdb copy retains only in-frame clones and omits some. The sample consists of about 770,000 clones, around 70% of them appearing once. The data were taken from a study of shared clonotypes between healthy human individuals. The CDR3 has 10 amino acids. Germline V gives CDR1 DFQATT, CDR2 SNEGSKA (reference sequence). V gave up 7 bases and J gave up 3 bases, with 7 bases separating them. Points from the study as a whole: Clonotype sharing across donors was expected to vary with sequencing depth. The study found roughly 5% of naive CD4 clonotypes shared across a few donors.

This chain links TRBV20-1 with TRBJ2-7, with D unresolved. This TCR derives from a woman aged 30 to 39 in good health. Sequencing used memory CD4+ T cells sorted from blood. Stated subset: CD45RA-negative fraction. The CDR3 sequence: CSGLDYEQYF. Written as DNA, the CDR3 is TGCAGTGGACTGGACTACGAGCAGTACTTC.